Listed below are T cell receptor beta chains from one sample, sequenced in a study of blood T cell repertoires in COVID-19. The repertoire was sequenced with immunoSEQ multiplex PCR; TCRdb's copy has only in-frame clones and lacks some. The data contain 35,000 or so clones, less than 85% of them singletons. The source material was peripheral blood. The receptors originated from a woman aged 70-85 years with acute or convalescent COVID-19. Both conserved end residues are part of each CDR3. A D gene is named only where the DNA matches it firmly. For some rows the clone size is stated as once, few or many, or as a class when expanded; others skip it.

>TRBJ2-5|TRBV7-2|.|.
TGTGCCAGCACCGTGGGGGGACGCTCGGAGACCCAGTACTTC
CASTVGGRSETQYF
>TRBJ1-1|TRBV6-4|.|.
TGTGCCAGCAGTGAAGGAGAGAACACTGAAGCTTTCTTT
CASSEGENTEAFF
>TRBJ2-2|TRBV5-6|.|TRBD2
TGTGCCAGCAGCGCAGGACTAGCGGGGAACACCGGGGAGCTGTTTTTT
CASSAGLAGNTGELFF
>TRBJ1-1|TRBV4-1|.|TRBD1
TGCGCCAGCAAGCAGGGGGCCAACACTGAAGCTTTCTTT
CASKQGANTEAFF
>TRBJ2-1|TRBV18|.|.
TGTGCCAGCTCCCGGGTCAATGAGCAGTTCTTC
CASSRVNEQFF
>TRBJ2-3|TRBV11-2|once|.
TGTGCCAGCAGCTTTGGTACGGGGGTTAGCACAGATACGCAGTATTTT
CASSFGTGVSTDTQYF
>TRBJ2-7|TRBV27|.|TRBD1
TGTGCCAGCAGTTTCCAGTGGCCAGGGGGATCCTACGAGCAGTACTTC
CASSFQWPGGSYEQYF
>TRBJ2-7|TRBV19|.|.
TGTGCCAGTAGTACCATTTCCTCCTACGAGCAGTACTTC
CASSTISSYEQYF
>TRBJ2-2|TRBV5-1|once|TRBD1
TGCGCCAGCAGCATGACAGGGGGCAGCACCGGGGAGCTGTTTTTT
CASSMTGGSTGELFF
>TRBJ2-1|TRBV7-2|.|.
TGTGCCAGCAGCTTAGATGGGCCGGGGTTCGATGAGCAGTTCTTC
CASSLDGPGFDEQFF
>TRBJ2-7|TRBV5-4|.|.
TGTGCCAGCAGCTTCGACAGATACGAGCAGTACTTC
CASSFDRYEQYF
>TRBJ2-7|TRBV19|.|TRBD1
TGTGCCAGTAGTGGGGGGACAGGGACCTTTTACGAGCAGTACTTC
CASSGGTGTFYEQYF
>TRBJ2-7|TRBV14|.|.
TGTGCCAGCAGTCAAGAAAACAGCTACGAGCAGTACTTC
CASSQENSYEQYF
>TRBJ1-1|TRBV18|.|TRBD1
TGTGCCAGCTCACCGAAAACAGGGGCGAAGGAGACTGAAGCTTTCTTT
CASSPKTGAKETEAFF
>TRBJ2-1|TRBV7-9|.|TRBD2
TGTGCCTGTGGGGGCGGGAGGACCCGGGAAGAATCCTACAATGAGCAGTTCTTC
CACGGGRTREESYNEQFF
>TRBJ1-2|TRBV5-4|.|.
TGTGCCAGCAGCTTTCGGGGGGCGAACTATGGCTACACCTTC
CASSFRGANYGYTF
>TRBJ1-2|TRBV27|few|TRBD1
TGTGCCAGCAGTTTGGGACAGGGGAAGGTTATCCGTGACTATGGCTACACCTTC
CASSLGQGKVIRDYGYTF
>TRBJ1-5|TRBV15|few|.
TGTGCCACCAGCAGAGTCTCAGGGGGCAATCAGCCCCAGCATTTT
CATSRVSGGNQPQHF
>TRBJ2-7|TRBV10-1|.|TRBD2
TGCGCCAGCAGTGCATCTAGCGGGGGAGCGTACGAGCAGTACTTC
CASSASSGGAYEQYF
>TRBJ2-1|TRBV11-2|.|TRBD2
TGTGCCAGCAGCTTAGTCGGGGGGAGCATTAATGAGCAGTTCTTC
CASSLVGGSINEQFF
>TRBJ1-5|TRBV5-6|few|TRBD1
TGTGCCAGCAGTAAGGACAGGGGAGGCAATCAGCCCCAGCATTTT
CASSKDRGGNQPQHF
>TRBJ1-5|TRBV28|.|.
TGTGCCAGCAGGGAGGGGAATCAGCCCCAGCATTTT
CASREGNQPQHF
>TRBJ1-6|TRBV6-5|few|.
TGTGCCAGCAACCGGGAGGGGAAGTCACCCCTCCACTTT
CASNREGKSPLHF
>TRBJ2-2|TRBV5-1|.|TRBD2
TGCGCCAGCAGCTTGGCGTCTCGCCTAGCGGGGTACACCGGGGAGCTGTTTTTT
CASSLASRLAGYTGELFF
>TRBJ2-1|TRBV19|.|TRBD2
TGTGCCAGTAGGACACTAGCGGGGGGATACAATGAGCAGTTCTTC
CASRTLAGGYNEQFF
>TRBJ2-7|TRBV5-5|once|TRBD1
TGTGCCAGCAGCACTCCGGGACAGGGGTATACGGAGCAGTACTTC
CASSTPGQGYTEQYF
>TRBJ2-3|TRBV6-5|.|.
TGTGCCAGCAGTACCTGGGGCCTCACAGATACGCAGTATTTT
CASSTWGLTDTQYF
>TRBJ2-5|TRBV5-1|.|.
TGCGCCAGCGCCCTCGGGACAAATCAAGAGACCCAGTACTTC
CASALGTNQETQYF
>TRBJ1-6|TRBV6-5|few|.
TGTGCCAGCAGTCTCACTACCTCCTATAATTCACCCCTCCACTTT
CASSLTTSYNSPLHF
>TRBJ2-4|TRBV5-1|.|TRBD2
TGCGCCAGCAGCTTTAACCCCCCCCAGCGGGGAGGCCAGAACATTCAGTACTTC
CASSFNPPQRGGQNIQYF
>TRBJ1-1|TRBV18|.|TRBD1
TGTGCCAGCTCACCGCGAGGGACAGGAAACACTGAAGCTTTCTTT
CASSPRGTGNTEAFF
>TRBJ2-5|TRBV5-1|.|.
TGCGCCAGCAGCTTGGCCTCGGACTTCATAAGGGAGACCCAGTACTTC
CASSLASDFIRETQYF
>TRBJ1-5|TRBV5-1|.|.
TGCGCCAGCAACCCTTCTGGGCCCAATCAGCCCCAGCATTTT
CASNPSGPNQPQHF
>TRBJ2-1|TRBV11-2|.|TRBD2
TGTGCCAGCAGCGGCCTAGCGGGCATGTTCAATGAGCAGTTCTTC
CASSGLAGMFNEQFF
>TRBJ1-5|TRBV6-5|.|TRBD1
TGTGCCAGCAGACTCGGACAGGGAGGTCAGCCCCAGCATTTT
CASRLGQGGQPQHF
>TRBJ2-3|TRBV5-1|.|.
TGCGCCAGCCGAAGCGAGGGTGGAGCAGATACGCAGTATTTT
CASRSEGGADTQYF
>TRBJ2-5|TRBV5-1|.|.
TGCGCCAGCAGCCGAGGGGGGGAAAAAGAGACCCAGTACTTC
CASSRGGEKETQYF
>TRBJ1-2|TRBV9|.|.
TGTGCCAGCAACCTAGGGTGGGGAGATGGCTACACCTTC
CASNLGWGDGYTF
>TRBJ1-1|TRBV19|.|.
TGTGCCAGTAGTAGTAGCCGAAGCCAAGCTTTCTTT
CASSSSRSQAFF
>TRBJ2-3|TRBV2|.|TRBD1
TGTGCCAGCAGAGGGGGCCGAACAGATACGCAGTATTTT
CASRGGRTDTQYF
>TRBJ2-2|TRBV6-1|few|.
TGTGCCAGCAGTGAAATTGGTAGTCGGGACACCGGGGAGCTGTTTTTT
CASSEIGSRDTGELFF
>TRBJ2-3|TRBV4-1|.|TRBD2
TGCGCCAGCAGCCAAGATCTGGCTAGCGGAGAGGTGACAGATACGCAGTATTTT
CASSQDLASGEVTDTQYF
>TRBJ2-1|TRBV11-3|.|.
TGTGCCAGCAGCTTAGCTAGCGCGAGCTCCTACAATGAGCAGTTCTTC
CASSLASASSYNEQFF
>TRBJ1-2|TRBV6-5|.|.
TGTGCCAGCACCGAGGGCCCTCGTGGCTACACCTTC
CASTEGPRGYTF
>TRBJ2-2|TRBV7-9|few|TRBD1
TGTGCCAGCAGCTCAATCAGGGGGCGGAACGGGGAGCTGTTTTTT
CASSSIRGRNGELFF
>TRBJ2-4|TRBV4-1|.|TRBD1
TGCGCCAGCAGCCAAGAGTCGTGGACAACAGGGGTTAAAGGAGCCAAAAACATTCAGTACTTC
CASSQESWTTGVKGAKNIQYF
>TRBJ2-3|TRBV7-2|few|.
TGTGCCAGCAGCTCCCGATCTATCACAGATACGCAGTATTTT
CASSSRSITDTQYF
>TRBJ1-6|TRBV11-2|few|.
TGTGCCAGCAGCTCCGTCGGTTCACCCCTCCACTTT
CASSSVGSPLHF
>TRBJ2-1|TRBV11-3|.|TRBD2
TGTGCCAGCAGCTTACTAGGCGGGAGCTCCTACAATGAGCAGTTCTTC
CASSLLGGSSYNEQFF
>TRBJ2-3|TRBV11-1|.|.
TGTGCCAGCAGCTTACTTGCAGGCGGGAGCACAGATACGCAGTATTTT
CASSLLAGGSTDTQYF
>TRBJ2-5|TRBV20-1|.|TRBD2
TGCAGTGCTAGTCCTGGGACTAGCGCAGACCAAGAGACCCAGTACTTC
CSASPGTSADQETQYF